At least ten counts were recorded for the clone carrying this T cell receptor beta chain. The data were obtained in a study of T cells in Graves' hyperthyroidism and ophthalmopathy. Sample collection date corresponds to first hyperthyroidism diagnosis, prior to any ophthalmopathy symptoms. There were TCR beta CDR3 regions amplified from RNA transcripts. In the first-round RT-PCR of the TCR CDR3, the HTBI primer set was used. TCRdb processed the multiplex PCR reads anew with MiXCR; each CDR3 protein has one entry. This sample has hundreds of thousands of distinct CDR3 sequences, with 25% to 30% found just once. Germline lookup yields CDR1 SGHRS and CDR2 YFSETQ. V was shortened by 7 bases and J by 2 bases, with 16 bases between the two germline ends. CDR3 length: 14 residues.

J is TRBJ2-7 and V is TRBV5-1; D might be TRBD2 (5 bases). The source is a man aged 35 to 55 with Graves' hyperthyroidism that later progressed to Graves' ophthalmopathy. The specimen was blood. CDR3 DNA: TGCGCCAGCGCCGAGGGCGGAGGTACCTACGAGCAGTACTTC. Translation gives CASAEGGGTYEQYF.